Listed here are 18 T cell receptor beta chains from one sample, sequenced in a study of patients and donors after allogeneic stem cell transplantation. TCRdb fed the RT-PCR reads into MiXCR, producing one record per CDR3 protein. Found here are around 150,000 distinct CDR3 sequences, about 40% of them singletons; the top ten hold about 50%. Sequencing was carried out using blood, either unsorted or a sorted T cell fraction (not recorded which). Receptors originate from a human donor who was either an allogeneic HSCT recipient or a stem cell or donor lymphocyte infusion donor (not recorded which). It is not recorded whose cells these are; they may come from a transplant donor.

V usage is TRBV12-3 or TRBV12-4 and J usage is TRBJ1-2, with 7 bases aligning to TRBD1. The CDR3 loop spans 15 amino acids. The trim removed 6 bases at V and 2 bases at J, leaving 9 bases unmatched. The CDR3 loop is CASSLGQHWNYGYTF. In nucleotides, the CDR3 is TGTGCCAGCAGCCTGGGACAGCACTGGAACTATGGCTACACCTTC.

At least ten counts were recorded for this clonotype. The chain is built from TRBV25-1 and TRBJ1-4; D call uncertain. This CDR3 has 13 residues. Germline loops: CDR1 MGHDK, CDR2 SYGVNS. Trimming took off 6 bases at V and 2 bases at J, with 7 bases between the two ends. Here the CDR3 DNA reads TGTGCCAGCAGGGGTAGGACTAATGAAAAACTGTTTTTT. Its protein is CASRGRTNEKLFF.

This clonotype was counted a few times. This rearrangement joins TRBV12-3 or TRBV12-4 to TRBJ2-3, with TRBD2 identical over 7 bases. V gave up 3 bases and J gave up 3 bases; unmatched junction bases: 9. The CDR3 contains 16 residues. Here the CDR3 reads CASSFGALAQTDTQYF. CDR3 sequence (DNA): TGTGCCAGCAGTTTCGGGGCACTAGCGCAGACAGATACGCAGTATTTT.

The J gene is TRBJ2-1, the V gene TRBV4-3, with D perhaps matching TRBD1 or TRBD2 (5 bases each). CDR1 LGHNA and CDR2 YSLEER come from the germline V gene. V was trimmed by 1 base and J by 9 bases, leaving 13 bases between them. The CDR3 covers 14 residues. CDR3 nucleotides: TGCGCCAGCAGCCAAGGCTCGGCGAGGGGTGAGCAGTTCTTC. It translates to CASSQGSARGEQFF.

The CDR3 loop reads CASSPWDRLNTEAFF. The CDR3 region has the DNA TGTGCCAGCAGCCCCTGGGACAGACTAAACACTGAAGCTTTCTTT. The chain recombines TRBV12-3 or TRBV12-4 with TRBJ1-1; 7 nucleotides match TRBD1. The J segment lost 2 bases and the V segment lost 6 bases, leaving 9 bases of the junction unmatched. The CDR3 totals 15 residues.

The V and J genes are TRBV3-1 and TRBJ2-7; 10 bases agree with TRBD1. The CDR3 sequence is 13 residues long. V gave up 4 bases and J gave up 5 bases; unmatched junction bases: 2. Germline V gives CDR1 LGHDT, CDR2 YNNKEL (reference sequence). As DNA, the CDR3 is TGTGCCAGCAGCCGAGGGACAGGGGACGAGCAGTACTTC. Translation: CASSRGTGDEQYF.

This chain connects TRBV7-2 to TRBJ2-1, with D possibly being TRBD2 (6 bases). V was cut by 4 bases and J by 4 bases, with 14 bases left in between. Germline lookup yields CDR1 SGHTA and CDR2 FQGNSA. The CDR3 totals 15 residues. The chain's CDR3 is CASSSRAGTYNEQFF. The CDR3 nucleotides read TGTGCCAGCAGCTCCAGGGCAGGGACTTACAATGAGCAGTTCTTC.

The CDR3 sequence is CASSDGGGNEQFF. The DNA for the CDR3 is TGTGCCAGCAGTGACGGAGGGGGGAATGAGCAGTTCTTC. This chain joins TRBV25-1 and TRBJ2-1; possibly TRBD1 or TRBD2 for D (6 bases each). Trimming removed 3 bases from V and 7 bases from J, with 10 bases in between. Germline CDR1 and CDR2: MGHDK and SYGVNS. The CDR3 is 13 residues long.

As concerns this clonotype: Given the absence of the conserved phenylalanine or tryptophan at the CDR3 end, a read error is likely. The CDR3: CASSLAGGNTEAFL. The CDR3 DNA reads TGTGCCAGCAGTTTAGCAGGGGGCAACACTGAAGCTTTCTTA. The V call is TRBV12-3 or TRBV12-4, the J call TRBJ1-1, with 7 bases identical to TRBD1. J lost 2 bases, V lost 0 bases, and 0 bases had no gene match. The CDR3 length is 14 residues.

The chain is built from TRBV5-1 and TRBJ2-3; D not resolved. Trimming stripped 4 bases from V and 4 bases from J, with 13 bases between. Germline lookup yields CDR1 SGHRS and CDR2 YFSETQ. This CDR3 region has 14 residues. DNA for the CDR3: TGCGCCAGCAGCGTCCAGGTTCACTCAGATACGCAGTATTTT. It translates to CASSVQVHSDTQYF.

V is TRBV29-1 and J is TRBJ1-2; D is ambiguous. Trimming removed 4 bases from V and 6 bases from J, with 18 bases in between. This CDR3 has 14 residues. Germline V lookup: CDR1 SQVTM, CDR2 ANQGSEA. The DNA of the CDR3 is TGCAGCGTTGCTGCGGCTCCCAACCCACATGGCTACACCTTC. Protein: CSVAAAPNPHGYTF.

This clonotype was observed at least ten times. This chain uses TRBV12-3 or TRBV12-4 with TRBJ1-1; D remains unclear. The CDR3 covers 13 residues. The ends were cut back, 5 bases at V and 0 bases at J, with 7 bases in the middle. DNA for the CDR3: TGTGCCAGCAGTACTCAGGTGAACACTGAAGCTTTCTTT. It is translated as CASSTQVNTEAFF.

The chain's CDR3 is CASSSPGPGNTIYF. CDR3 coding DNA: TGTGCCAGCAGTTCCCCGGGACCGGGAAACACCATATATTTT. The chain uses TRBV12-3 or TRBV12-4 and TRBJ1-3; a weak D match, TRBD1 (5 bases). V was shortened by 4 bases and J by 4 bases, with 11 bases between the two germline ends. The CDR3 loop spans 14 amino acids.

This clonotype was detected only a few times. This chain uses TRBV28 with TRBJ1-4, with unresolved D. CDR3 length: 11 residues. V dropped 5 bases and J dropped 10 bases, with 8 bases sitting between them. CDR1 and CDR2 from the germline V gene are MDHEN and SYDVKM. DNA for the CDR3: TGTGCCAGCAGTACCTCGGGAAAACTGTTTTTT. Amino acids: CASSTSGKLFF.

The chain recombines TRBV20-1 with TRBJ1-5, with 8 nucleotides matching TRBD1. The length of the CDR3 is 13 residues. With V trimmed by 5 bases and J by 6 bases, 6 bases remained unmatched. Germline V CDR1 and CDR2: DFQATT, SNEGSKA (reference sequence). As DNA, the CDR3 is TGCAGTGCTGATGGACAGGGAGGTCAGCCCCAGCATTTT. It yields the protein CSADGQGGQPQHF.

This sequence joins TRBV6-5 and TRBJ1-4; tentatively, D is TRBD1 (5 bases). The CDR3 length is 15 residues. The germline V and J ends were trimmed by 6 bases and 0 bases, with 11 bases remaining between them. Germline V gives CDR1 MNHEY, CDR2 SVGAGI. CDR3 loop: CASRPRGATNEKLFF. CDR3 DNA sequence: TGTGCCAGCAGGCCTCGGGGGGCAACTAATGAAAAACTGTTTTTT.

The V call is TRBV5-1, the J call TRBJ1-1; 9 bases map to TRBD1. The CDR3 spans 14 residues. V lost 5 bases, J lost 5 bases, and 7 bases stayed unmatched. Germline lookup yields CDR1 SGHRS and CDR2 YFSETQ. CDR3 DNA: TGCGCCAGCAGACCCGGGACAGGGCAGACTGAAGCTTTCTTT. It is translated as CASRPGTGQTEAFF.

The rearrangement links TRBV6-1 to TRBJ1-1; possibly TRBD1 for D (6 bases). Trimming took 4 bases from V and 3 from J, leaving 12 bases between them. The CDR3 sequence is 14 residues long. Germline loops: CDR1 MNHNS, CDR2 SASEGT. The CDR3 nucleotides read TGTGCCAGCAGTGGGCTCAACAGGGACACTGAAGCTTTCTTT. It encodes CASSGLNRDTEAFF.